Included here is one T cell receptor beta chain sequence, with context. What it recognizes is unknown. The same CDR3 also results from other DNA sequences found in this sample. The sample comes from a study of shared clonotypes between healthy human individuals. General observations from the study: Larger estimated richness was generally recorded for naive subsets relative to memory subsets.

Naive-designated CD8 cells lacked CD45RO, were positively enriched for CCR7, and omitted terminally differentiated effector memory CD45RA+ cells. Among the donors, all were Caucasian adults who lived in Nashville, Tennessee. CDR1 is SEHNR and CDR2 is FQNEAQ in the germline V gene (reference sequence). V lost 3 bases and J lost 0, with 9 bases in between. The CDR3 totals 15 residues. Clones were sequenced by immunoSEQ multiplex PCR, and TCRdb holds only the in-frame ones, with some missing. The sample records more than 550,000 clones, roughly nine tenths being singletons. The chain uses TRBV7-9 and TRBJ2-1, with D maybe TRBD2 (6 bases). This receptor was obtained from a man between 25 and 39 years old in good health. Input material: naive CD8+ T cells sorted from blood. Here the CDR3 DNA reads TGTGCCAGCAGCTTTGACGGGAGCTCCTACAATGAGCAGTTCTTC. Encoded protein: CASSFDGSSYNEQFF.